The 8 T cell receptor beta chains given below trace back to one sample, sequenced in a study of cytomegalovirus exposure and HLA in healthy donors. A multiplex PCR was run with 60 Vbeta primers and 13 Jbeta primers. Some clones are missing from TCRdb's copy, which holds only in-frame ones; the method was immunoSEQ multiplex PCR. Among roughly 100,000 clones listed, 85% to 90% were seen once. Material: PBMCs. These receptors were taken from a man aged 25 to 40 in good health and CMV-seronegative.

CDR3 residues: CASSITGSGYEQYF. CDR3 coding DNA: TGTGCCAGTAGTATCACGGGTAGCGGCTACGAGCAGTACTTC. J is TRBJ2-7 and V is TRBV19, with a weak D call TRBD2 (6 bases). V was clipped by 3 bases and J by 3 bases, with 12 bases between them. The V gene's germline CDR1 is LNHDA and CDR2 SQIVND (reference sequence). CDR3 length: 14 residues.

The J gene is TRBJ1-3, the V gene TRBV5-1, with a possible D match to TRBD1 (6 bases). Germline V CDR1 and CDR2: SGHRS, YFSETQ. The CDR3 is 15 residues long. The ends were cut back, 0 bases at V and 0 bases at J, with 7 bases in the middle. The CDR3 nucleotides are TGCGCCAGCAGCTTGGGGGACAACTCTGGAAACACCATATATTTT. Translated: CASSLGDNSGNTIYF.

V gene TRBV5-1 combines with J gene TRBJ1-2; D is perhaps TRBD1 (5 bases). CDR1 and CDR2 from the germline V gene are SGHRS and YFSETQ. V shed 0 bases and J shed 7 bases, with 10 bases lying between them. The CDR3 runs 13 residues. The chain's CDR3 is CASSLEQVSGYTF. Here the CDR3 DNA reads TGCGCCAGCAGCTTGGAACAGGTGTCTGGCTACACCTTC.

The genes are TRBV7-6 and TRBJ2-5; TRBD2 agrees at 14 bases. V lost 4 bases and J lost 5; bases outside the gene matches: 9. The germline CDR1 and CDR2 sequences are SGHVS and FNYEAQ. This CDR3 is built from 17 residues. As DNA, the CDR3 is TGTGCCAGCAGCTCCGGGACTAGCGGGGGATGGCTGGAGACCCAGTACTTC. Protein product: CASSSGTSGGWLETQYF.

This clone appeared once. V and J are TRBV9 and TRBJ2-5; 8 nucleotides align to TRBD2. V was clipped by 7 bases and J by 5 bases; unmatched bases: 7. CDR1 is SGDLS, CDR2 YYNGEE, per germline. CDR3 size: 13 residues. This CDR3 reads CASAGGWFETQYF. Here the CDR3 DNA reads TGTGCCAGCGCGGGGGGATGGTTTGAGACCCAGTACTTC.

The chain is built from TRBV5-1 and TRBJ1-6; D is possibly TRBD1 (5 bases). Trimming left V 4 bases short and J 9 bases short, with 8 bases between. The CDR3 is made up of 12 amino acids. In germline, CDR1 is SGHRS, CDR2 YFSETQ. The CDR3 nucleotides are TGCGCCAGCAGCCAGGGCGGTTCACCCCTCCACTTT. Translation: CASSQGGSPLHF. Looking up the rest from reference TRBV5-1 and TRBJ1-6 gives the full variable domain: KAGVTQTPRYLIKTRGQQVTLSCSPISGHRSVSWYQQTPGQGLQFLFEYFSETQRNKGNFPGRFSGRQFSNSRSEMNVSTLELGDSALYLCASSQGGSPLHFGNGTRLTVT.

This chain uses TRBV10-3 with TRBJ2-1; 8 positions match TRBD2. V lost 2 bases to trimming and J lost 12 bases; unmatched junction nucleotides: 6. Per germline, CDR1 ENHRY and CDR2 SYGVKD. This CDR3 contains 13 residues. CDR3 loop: CAISENSGGRQFF. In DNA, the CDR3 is TGTGCCATCAGTGAGAATTCGGGGGGGAGGCAGTTCTTC.

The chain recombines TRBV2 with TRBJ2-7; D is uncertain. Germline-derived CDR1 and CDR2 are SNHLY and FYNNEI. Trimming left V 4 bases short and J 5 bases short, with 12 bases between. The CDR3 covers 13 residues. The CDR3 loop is CASSAIKRDEQYF. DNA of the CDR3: TGTGCCAGCAGTGCTATTAAACGCGACGAGCAGTACTTC.